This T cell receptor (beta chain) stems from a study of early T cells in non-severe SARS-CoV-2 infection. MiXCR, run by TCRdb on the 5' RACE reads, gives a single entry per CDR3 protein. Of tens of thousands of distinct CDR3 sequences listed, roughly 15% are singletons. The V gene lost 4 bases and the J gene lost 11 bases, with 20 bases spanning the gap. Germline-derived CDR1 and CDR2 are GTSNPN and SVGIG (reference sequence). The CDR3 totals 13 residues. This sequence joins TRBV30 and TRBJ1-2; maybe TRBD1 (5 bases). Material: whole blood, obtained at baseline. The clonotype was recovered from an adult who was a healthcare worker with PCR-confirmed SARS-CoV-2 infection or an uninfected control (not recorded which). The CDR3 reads CAWTKVVQVEYTF. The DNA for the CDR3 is TGTGCCTGGACCAAGGTCGTACAGGTCGAGTACACCTTC.